This paragraph reports one T cell receptor (beta chain). Its cognate antigen is unknown. This sample includes further DNA sequences coding for the same CDR3. As processed by the authors: Patient CD8+ clones above 1% seldom matched published virus-specific TCRB sequences. Measured with immunoSEQ multiplex PCR; TCRdb has only the in-frame clones, and not every one. That table furnishes V, J and clone size, whereas the DNA furnished D and trimming. This repertoire shows approximately 4,200 clones, roughly 87% found once; its top ten account for roughly 29%. The source of the sample is a study of somatic mutations in cytotoxic T cells in rheumatoid arthritis. Study summary: Patient blood (roughly 28 ml EDTA) was collected right after diagnosis, preceding any treatment. Findings and limits, study-wide: For about an eighth of the roughly 60 patients, a single CD8+ clone accounted for more than 20% of CD8+ cells.

CDR3 size: 17 residues. Germline CDR1 reads MGHRA; CDR2 reads YSYEKL. V was clipped by 3 bases and J by 0 bases; unmatched bases: 3. Magnetic beads with positive selection isolated CD4+ and CD8+ fractions, whose purity was verified by flow cytometry. The receptor was derived from a woman in her 70s with rheumatoid arthritis. The chain couples TRBV4-1 to TRBJ1-6; 9 bases are a match to TRBD1. Material: CD8+ T cells sorted from blood. CDR3 residues: CASSQGQGFSYNSPLHF. For the CDR3, the DNA is TGCGCCAGCAGCCAGGGACAGGGATTCTCCTATAATTCACCCCTCCACTTT.